The source of this TCR beta chain is a study of blood T cell repertoires in COVID-19. Study overall: There were acute and convalescent COVID-19 samples, and they came from the United States, Italy and Spain.

Repertoires were generated with immunoSEQ multiplex PCR, while TCRdb's copy carries only in-frame clones and drops some. This table has approximately 220,000 clones, around 80% appearing once. CDR3 size: 14 residues. V lost 2 bases and J lost 4, with 11 bases in between. Germline CDR1 is MNHEY and CDR2 is SVGEGT. Sequencing used peripheral blood. This receptor was taken from a woman of 80 years or more with acute or convalescent COVID-19. This chain joins TRBV6-2 or TRBV6-3 and TRBJ1-1, with D unresolved. CDR3 coding DNA: TGTGCCAGCAGTTACGCCCCTCAGGTCACTGAAGCTTTCTTT. Its protein is CASSYAPQVTEAFF.